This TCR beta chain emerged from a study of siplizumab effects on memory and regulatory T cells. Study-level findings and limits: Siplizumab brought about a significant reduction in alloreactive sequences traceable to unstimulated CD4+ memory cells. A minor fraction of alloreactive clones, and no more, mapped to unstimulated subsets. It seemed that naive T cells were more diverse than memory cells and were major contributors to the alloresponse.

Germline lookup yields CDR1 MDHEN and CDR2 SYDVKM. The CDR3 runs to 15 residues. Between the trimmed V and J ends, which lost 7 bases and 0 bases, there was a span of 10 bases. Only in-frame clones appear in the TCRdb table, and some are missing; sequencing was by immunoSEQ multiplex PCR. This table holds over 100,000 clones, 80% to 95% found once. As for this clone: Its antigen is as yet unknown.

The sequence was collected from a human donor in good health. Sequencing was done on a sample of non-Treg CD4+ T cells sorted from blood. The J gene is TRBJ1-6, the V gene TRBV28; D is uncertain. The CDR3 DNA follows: TGTGCCAGCAAGGGAGTAGGCTCCTATAATTCACCCCTCCACTTT. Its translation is CASKGVGSYNSPLHF.